Listed below are T cell receptor beta chains from one sample, sequenced in a study of metastatic and nonmetastatic thyroid tumors. TCRdb ran MiXCR on the PCR reads. Among more than 25,000 clones listed, 7% to 9% were seen once. Sequencing was done on a sample of blood. These receptors all come from a female donor with papillary thyroid cancer or a benign thyroid nodule (not recorded which). Some clones in this sample may be carry-over from other donors' samples. The CDR3 runs from the conserved cysteine through the conserved F or W. The D gene is left open where the match is weak. Part of the rows lack a size; the others show once, few, many or a class for expanded clones.

TRBV10-3,many,TRBD2,TRBJ2-5,CAISGGRTSGGETQYF,TGTGCCATCAGTGGAGGCCGGACTAGCGGGGGGGAGACCCAGTACTTC
TRBV19,many,.,TRBJ2-3,CASSRLDRSTDTQYF,TGTGCCAGTAGTCGACTAGATCGGAGCACAGATACGCAGTATTTT
TRBV28,many,.,TRBJ1-3,CASSPPLARNTIYF,TGTGCCAGCAGTCCCCCTCTAGCGCGAAACACCATATATTTT
TRBV4-2,many,TRBD2,TRBJ2-5,CASSGRGGQETQYF,TGTGCCAGCAGTGGGCGGGGGGGCCAAGAGACCCAGTACTTC
TRBV24-1,few,.,TRBJ2-2,CATSGTSPHPVFSNTGELFF,TGTGCCACCAGTGGCACTAGCCCACACCCGGTGTTCTCGAACACCGGGGAGCTGTTTTTT
TRBV28,many,TRBD2,TRBJ2-1,CASSPEEVAGDWVEQFF,TGTGCCAGCAGTCCCGAGGAAGTAGCGGGAGATTGGGTTGAGCAGTTCTTC
TRBV5-1,many,TRBD1,TRBJ2-2,CASSLADRAAGELFF,TGCGCCAGCAGCTTGGCCGACAGGGCAGCCGGGGAGCTGTTTTTT
TRBV7-9,many,TRBD2,TRBJ2-7,CASSLVGSGGPREQYF,TGTGCCAGCAGCTTAGTCGGTTCGGGAGGGCCTCGCGAGCAGTACTTC
TRBV20-1,many,TRBD2,TRBJ2-1,CSARDLAGGHNEQFF,TGCAGTGCTAGAGATCTAGCGGGGGGGCACAATGAGCAGTTCTTC
TRBV6-1,many,.,TRBJ1-2,CASTKQDAYGYTF,TGTGCCAGCACCAAACAGGATGCCTATGGCTACACCTTC
TRBV6-1,many,TRBD1,TRBJ2-7,CASSYGQGGYEQYF,TGTGCCAGCAGCTACGGACAGGGTGGCTACGAGCAGTACTTC
TRBV6-5,many,.,TRBJ1-1,CASSYSGMRSFF,TGTGCCAGCAGTTACTCTGGGATGAGGTCTTTCTTT
TRBV11-2,.,.,TRBJ1-1,CASRGRWGFHGNTEAFF,TGTGCCAGCCGGGGAAGATGGGGGTTTCATGGGAACACTGAAGCTTTCTTT
TRBV6-1,many,TRBD1,TRBJ2-3,CASSEGQGAATDTQYF,TGTGCCAGCAGTGAAGGCCAGGGGGCTGCGACAGATACGCAGTATTTT
TRBV6-1,many,.,TRBJ2-7,CASSEIKGGGVAYEQYF,TGTGCCAGCAGTGAAATAAAGGGAGGGGGGGTCGCCTACGAGCAGTACTTC
TRBV10-1,many,.,TRBJ1-6,CASSEAGDNSPLHF,TGCGCCAGCAGTGAGGCAGGAGATAATTCACCCCTCCACTTT
TRBV20-1,many,.,TRBJ2-3,CSAAGQRSTDTQYF,TGCAGCGCCGCCGGACAGAGAAGCACAGATACGCAGTATTTT
TRBV12-3/TRBV12-4,many,.,TRBJ2-7,CASSPRGSSRSYEQYF,TGTGCCAGCAGTCCCCGAGGAAGCTCCCGGTCCTACGAGCAGTACTTC
TRBV2,.,.,TRBJ2-7,CASTVLQGSEQYF,TGTGCCAGCACGGTTCTGCAAGGGAGTGAGCAGTACTTC
TRBV7-9,many,.,TRBJ1-5,CASSLNRDQPQHF,TGTGCCAGCAGCTTAAACAGGGATCAGCCCCAGCATTTT
TRBV20-1,many,.,TRBJ2-7,CSARDYREQYF,TGCAGTGCTAGAGATTACCGCGAGCAGTACTTC
TRBV24-1,many,TRBD2,TRBJ2-3,CATSDFGEGKSADTQYF,TGTGCCACCAGTGATTTCGGGGAGGGGAAATCCGCAGATACGCAGTATTTT
TRBV2,many,.,TRBJ1-5,CASSEAGRNSNQPQHF,TGTGCCAGCAGTGAAGCGGGGAGGAATAGCAATCAGCCCCAGCATTTT
TRBV2,many,.,TRBJ2-7,CASSASYKIRGEQYF,TGTGCCAGCAGTGCCAGCTACAAAATTCGGGGGGAGCAGTACTTC
TRBV19,many,.,TRBJ2-2,CASSIRGVGTGELFF,TGTGCCAGTAGTATTCGTGGGGTCGGTACCGGGGAGCTGTTTTTT
TRBV27,many,TRBD2,TRBJ2-1,CASSLSTPQRGYNNEQFF,TGTGCCAGCAGTTTATCGACTCCTCAGCGGGGGTATAACAATGAGCAGTTCTTC
TRBV4-1,few,.,TRBJ2-3,CASNRFLADTDTQYF,TGCGCCAGCAACCGCTTTTTGGCGGACACAGATACGCAGTATTTT
TRBV7-2,many,.,TRBJ2-7,CASSLALPYEQYF,TGTGCCAGCAGCTTAGCACTACCCTACGAGCAGTACTTC
TRBV20-1,many,TRBD2,TRBJ2-2,CSARDAGPSGENTGELFF,TGCAGTGCTAGAGATGCTGGTCCTAGCGGGGAGAACACCGGGGAGCTGTTTTTT
TRBV4-2,many,TRBD2,TRBJ2-1,CASRRLAGSSYNEQFF,TGTGCCAGCCGCCGACTAGCGGGTAGCTCCTACAATGAGCAGTTCTTC
TRBV4-2,many,.,TRBJ2-3,CASSQDSFQASDYTDTQYF,TGTGCCAGCAGCCAAGATAGTTTTCAGGCTAGCGACTACACAGATACGCAGTATTTT
TRBV18,many,TRBD1,TRBJ2-7,CASSGTAYEQYF,TGTGCCAGCTCAGGGACAGCCTACGAGCAGTACTTC
TRBV7-2,many,.,TRBJ2-3,CASSFSAATDTQYF,TGTGCCAGCAGCTTTTCCGCGGCCACAGATACGCAGTATTTT
TRBV3-1,many,.,TRBJ2-1,CASSQGPYNEQFF,TGTGCCAGCAGCCAAGGACCTTACAATGAGCAGTTCTTC
TRBV9,many,.,TRBJ2-1,CASSVEVGLILYNEQFF,TGTGCCAGCAGCGTAGAAGTGGGACTGATACTTTACAATGAGCAGTTCTTC
TRBV28,many,.,TRBJ1-1,CANSIGQGEAFF,TGTGCCAACAGTATTGGCCAGGGGGAAGCTTTCTTT
TRBV6-5,many,.,TRBJ1-2,CASSYEQPPGYGYTF,TGTGCCAGCAGTTACGAACAGCCCCCTGGCTATGGCTACACCTTC
TRBV11-2,many,.,TRBJ2-7,CASSLGWGVHEQYF,TGTGCCAGCAGCTTAGGGTGGGGGGTCCACGAGCAGTACTTC
TRBV6-1,many,TRBD1,TRBJ2-1,CASSEVAGGEFF,TGTGCCAGCAGTGAAGTGGCAGGGGGCGAGTTCTTC
TRBV9,many,TRBD2,TRBJ2-5,CASSYNTGTRVETQYF,TGTGCCAGCAGCTATAATACCGGGACTAGGGTAGAGACCCAGTACTTC
TRBV7-9,many,.,TRBJ2-6,CASSLAAGQPASSGANVLTF,TGTGCCAGCAGCTTAGCGGCGGGACAGCCAGCTAGCTCTGGGGCCAACGTCCTGACTTTC
TRBV7-2,many,TRBD2,TRBJ2-2,CASSPLAGRGGELFF,TGTGCCAGCAGCCCTTTAGCGGGGCGGGGCGGGGAGCTGTTTTTT
TRBV7-2,many,.,TRBJ1-4,CASSYWGTNNEKLFF,TGTGCCAGCAGCTATTGGGGTACCAATAATGAAAAACTGTTTTTT
TRBV5-4,many,.,TRBJ2-3,CASSFGGLGDSTDTQYF,TGTGCCAGCAGCTTCGGGGGGCTGGGGGACAGCACAGATACGCAGTATTTT
TRBV7-2,many,TRBD1,TRBJ1-5,CASSLAGGYSNQPQHF,TGTGCCAGCAGCTTGGCAGGGGGCTATAGCAATCAGCCCCAGCATTTT
TRBV18,many,.,TRBJ1-3,CASSPSWGASGNTIYF,TGTGCCAGCTCACCATCCTGGGGCGCATCTGGAAACACCATATATTTT
TRBV30,many,.,TRBJ2-1,CAGSGGYNEQFF,TGTGCCGGGAGTGGGGGCTACAATGAGCAGTTCTTC
TRBV2,many,.,TRBJ2-6,CASSGYRGSGANVLTF,TGTGCCAGCAGTGGATACCGGGGGTCTGGGGCCAACGTCCTGACTTTC